Given below is one TCR beta chain in context. Clones were read by immunoSEQ multiplex PCR, and TCRdb kept only the in-frame ones, dropping some. The table shows more than 130,000 clones, with about 84% occurring only once. This sample was included in a study of blood T cell repertoires in COVID-19. The V gene lost 1 base and the J gene lost 2 bases, with 17 bases spanning the gap. The CDR3 extends over 17 amino acids. Germline V gene lookup returns CDR1 SGHAT and CDR2 FQNNGV. Input material: peripheral blood. This receptor was taken from a human donor in a cohort sampled during active COVID-19. The J gene is TRBJ1-1, the V gene TRBV11-2; D might be TRBD1 (6 bases). The CDR3 is CASSLGQGQSRNTEAFF. The CDR3 nucleotides are TGTGCCAGCAGCTTAGGCCAGGGGCAAAGCAGAAACACTGAAGCTTTCTTT.